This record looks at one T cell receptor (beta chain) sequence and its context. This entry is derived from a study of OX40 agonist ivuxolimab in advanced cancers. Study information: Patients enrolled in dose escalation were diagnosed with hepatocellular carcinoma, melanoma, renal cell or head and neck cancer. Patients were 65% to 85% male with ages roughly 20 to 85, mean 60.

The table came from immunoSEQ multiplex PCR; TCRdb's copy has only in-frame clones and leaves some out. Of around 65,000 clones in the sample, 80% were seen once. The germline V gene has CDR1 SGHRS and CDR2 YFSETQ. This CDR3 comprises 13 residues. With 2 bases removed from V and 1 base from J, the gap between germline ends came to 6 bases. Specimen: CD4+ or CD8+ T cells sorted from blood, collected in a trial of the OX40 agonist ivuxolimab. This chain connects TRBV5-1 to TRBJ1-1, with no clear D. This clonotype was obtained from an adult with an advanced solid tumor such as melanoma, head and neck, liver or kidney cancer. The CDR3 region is CASSFSGNTEAFF. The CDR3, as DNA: TGCGCCAGCAGCTTTTCCGGGAACACTGAAGCTTTCTTT.